This is a list of T cell receptor beta chains from one sample in a study of T-cell memory formation after mild COVID-19. One entry per CDR3 protein, called by TCRdb with MiXCR from the 5' RACE reads. The data show about 150,000 distinct CDR3 sequences, over 10% seen once. Sequences were obtained from PBMCs or a T cell subset sorted from them (not recorded which). Receptors were obtained from a man younger than 30 who had mild COVID-19 (a few samples of this study predate the infection). Cell type and time point are not known. Both conserved end residues are part of each CDR3. Fields, in order: D gene, J gene, V gene, clone size, CDR3 protein, CDR3 DNA. A D gene is named only where the DNA matches it firmly. Where a row states a size, it is once, few, many or the class of an expanded clone; other rows omit it.

d_call: TRBD1
j_call: TRBJ2-1
v_call: TRBV20-1
clone_size: many
cdr3_aa: CSSPDRVGDEQFF
cdr3_nt: TGCAGTTCGCCTGACAGGGTAGGCGATGAGCAGTTCTTC

d_call: TRBD2
j_call: TRBJ2-5
v_call: TRBV7-2
clone_size: few
cdr3_aa: CASSSAGTSEETQYF
cdr3_nt: TGTGCCAGCAGCTCCGCCGGGACTAGCGAGGAGACCCAGTACTTC

d_call: .
j_call: TRBJ2-2
v_call: TRBV9
clone_size: few
cdr3_aa: CASSVDVAGNTGELFF
cdr3_nt: TGTGCCAGCAGCGTAGACGTGGCAGGAAACACCGGGGAGCTGTTTTTT

d_call: .
j_call: TRBJ1-5
v_call: TRBV7-2
clone_size: .
cdr3_aa: CASSFDRYNQPQHF
cdr3_nt: TGTGCCAGCAGCTTCGACAGGTACAATCAGCCCCAGCATTTT

d_call: TRBD2
j_call: TRBJ2-3
v_call: TRBV20-1
clone_size: few
cdr3_aa: CSARPRVAGKDTQYF
cdr3_nt: TGCAGTGCCCGCCCCCGGGTAGCGGGGAAAGATACGCAGTATTTT

d_call: .
j_call: TRBJ1-1
v_call: TRBV21-1
clone_size: .
cdr3_aa: CASSRGTGILNTEAFF
cdr3_nt: TGTGCCAGCAGCAGAGGGACAGGCATTTTGAACACTGAAGCTTTCTTT

d_call: TRBD2
j_call: TRBJ2-5
v_call: TRBV5-4
clone_size: .
cdr3_aa: CASSLGGLAGAGETQYF
cdr3_nt: TGTGCCAGCAGCTTGGGGGGACTAGCGGGGGCCGGGGAGACCCAGTACTTC

d_call: TRBD1
j_call: TRBJ1-2
v_call: TRBV25-1
clone_size: .
cdr3_aa: CASSEVGQGNYGYTF
cdr3_nt: TGTGCCAGCAGTGAAGTGGGACAGGGGAACTATGGCTACACCTTC

d_call: .
j_call: TRBJ1-2
v_call: TRBV18
clone_size: few
cdr3_aa: CASSPSKVGYTF
cdr3_nt: TGTGCCAGCTCACCGTCGAAGGTCGGCTACACCTTC

d_call: TRBD1
j_call: TRBJ2-3
v_call: TRBV24-1
clone_size: .
cdr3_aa: CATSDDLGQGKDTQYF
cdr3_nt: TGTGCCACCAGTGATGATCTTGGACAGGGTAAAGATACGCAGTATTTT

d_call: .
j_call: TRBJ1-1
v_call: TRBV2
clone_size: .
cdr3_aa: CASPVLQETEAFF
cdr3_nt: TGTGCCAGCCCAGTGTTACAGGAAACTGAAGCTTTCTTT

d_call: TRBD1
j_call: TRBJ1-2
v_call: TRBV5-4
clone_size: .
cdr3_aa: CASSPDRGNGYTF
cdr3_nt: TGTGCCAGCAGCCCAGACAGGGGAAATGGCTACACCTTC

d_call: .
j_call: TRBJ2-3
v_call: TRBV5-4
clone_size: .
cdr3_aa: CASSLNPSSPDTQYF
cdr3_nt: TGTGCCAGCAGCTTGAATCCTAGCAGTCCAGATACGCAGTATTTT

d_call: .
j_call: TRBJ1-5
v_call: TRBV18
clone_size: few
cdr3_aa: CASSPGSENQPQHF
cdr3_nt: TGTGCCAGCTCACCAGGTAGCGAGAATCAGCCCCAGCATTTT

d_call: TRBD1
j_call: TRBJ1-3
v_call: TRBV7-2
clone_size: .
cdr3_aa: CASSNRQGPGNTIYF
cdr3_nt: TGTGCCAGCAGCAATCGACAGGGTCCTGGAAACACCATATATTTT

d_call: TRBD2
j_call: TRBJ2-7
v_call: TRBV6-6
clone_size: .
cdr3_aa: CASSYQRGSYEQYF
cdr3_nt: TGTGCCAGCAGTTACCAGCGGGGGTCCTACGAGCAGTACTTC

d_call: .
j_call: TRBJ2-7
v_call: TRBV4-3
clone_size: many
cdr3_aa: CASSQDWGADYSYEQYF
cdr3_nt: TGCGCCAGCAGCCAAGATTGGGGAGCGGACTACTCCTACGAGCAGTACTTC

d_call: .
j_call: TRBJ2-3
v_call: TRBV15
clone_size: few
cdr3_aa: CATRYRMGTDTQYF
cdr3_nt: TGTGCCACCCGGTACAGGATGGGCACAGATACGCAGTATTTT

d_call: .
j_call: TRBJ2-7
v_call: TRBV12-3/TRBV12-4
clone_size: .
cdr3_aa: CASSRRRDPSYEQYF
cdr3_nt: TGTGCCAGCAGCCGTAGACGGGACCCTTCCTACGAGCAGTACTTC

d_call: TRBD2
j_call: TRBJ2-3
v_call: TRBV28
clone_size: .
cdr3_aa: CASLAGAIDTQYF
cdr3_nt: TGTGCCAGTCTAGCGGGGGCGATAGATACGCAGTATTTT

d_call: .
j_call: TRBJ1-1
v_call: TRBV24-1
clone_size: .
cdr3_aa: CATIRGSSTEAFF
cdr3_nt: TGTGCCACCATCAGGGGTAGTTCCACTGAAGCTTTCTTT

d_call: .
j_call: TRBJ2-3
v_call: TRBV11-2
clone_size: .
cdr3_aa: CASSPSWGFSTDTQYF
cdr3_nt: TGTGCCAGCAGCCCTTCGTGGGGGTTTAGCACAGATACGCAGTATTTT

d_call: .
j_call: TRBJ2-2
v_call: TRBV14
clone_size: .
cdr3_aa: CASSQVRGNTGELFF
cdr3_nt: TGTGCCAGCAGCCAAGTGAGAGGGAACACCGGGGAGCTGTTTTTT

d_call: .
j_call: TRBJ1-1
v_call: TRBV5-1
clone_size: .
cdr3_aa: CASSLDRGEAFF
cdr3_nt: TGCGCCAGCAGCTTGGATCGGGGTGAAGCTTTCTTT

d_call: .
j_call: TRBJ1-4
v_call: TRBV24-1
clone_size: .
cdr3_aa: CATSEVPSGNATNEKLFF
cdr3_nt: TGTGCCACCAGTGAGGTCCCGTCCGGGAATGCAACTAATGAAAAACTGTTTTTT

d_call: TRBD1
j_call: TRBJ1-2
v_call: TRBV2
clone_size: .
cdr3_aa: CASSRGSNYGYTF
cdr3_nt: TGTGCCAGCAGCAGGGGGTCTAACTATGGCTACACCTTC

d_call: .
j_call: TRBJ1-5
v_call: TRBV4-1
clone_size: few
cdr3_aa: CASSQPRDVYQPQHF
cdr3_nt: TGCGCCAGCAGCCAGCCCCGGGACGTTTATCAGCCCCAGCATTTT

d_call: TRBD1
j_call: TRBJ2-2
v_call: TRBV5-5
clone_size: .
cdr3_aa: CASTTPGQVNTGELFF
cdr3_nt: TGTGCCAGCACAACCCCGGGACAGGTTAACACCGGGGAGCTGTTTTTT

d_call: .
j_call: TRBJ2-7
v_call: TRBV6-5
clone_size: many
cdr3_aa: CASSYEGTLPYEQYF
cdr3_nt: TGTGCCAGCAGTTACGAGGGGACTTTGCCCTACGAGCAGTACTTC

d_call: .
j_call: TRBJ2-5
v_call: TRBV5-1
clone_size: .
cdr3_aa: CASSLGRTIQETQYF
cdr3_nt: TGCGCCAGCAGCTTGGGCCGGACCATCCAAGAGACCCAGTACTTC

d_call: TRBD2
j_call: TRBJ2-3
v_call: TRBV7-9
clone_size: .
cdr3_aa: CASTALAGGADTQYF
cdr3_nt: TGTGCCAGCACTGCCCTAGCGGGGGGCGCAGATACGCAGTATTTT

d_call: TRBD1
j_call: TRBJ1-2
v_call: TRBV7-9
clone_size: .
cdr3_aa: CASTNRGANYGYTF
cdr3_nt: TGTGCCAGCACCAACAGGGGGGCTAACTATGGCTACACCTTC

d_call: .
j_call: TRBJ1-1
v_call: TRBV25-1
clone_size: .
cdr3_aa: CASRFSWGAFF
cdr3_nt: TGTGCCAGCAGGTTCAGCTGGGGGGCTTTCTTT

d_call: .
j_call: TRBJ1-2
v_call: TRBV5-4
clone_size: few
cdr3_aa: CASKPDFSDGYTF
cdr3_nt: TGTGCCAGCAAGCCGGATTTCAGTGATGGCTACACCTTC

d_call: .
j_call: TRBJ2-7
v_call: TRBV6-6
clone_size: few
cdr3_aa: CASSNTRGAPHEQYF
cdr3_nt: TGTGCCAGCAGCAACACTCGGGGGGCGCCCCACGAGCAGTACTTC

d_call: .
j_call: TRBJ2-7
v_call: TRBV7-3
clone_size: .
cdr3_aa: CASSLGVGPYEQYF
cdr3_nt: TGTGCCAGCAGCTTGGGGGTGGGTCCCTACGAGCAGTACTTC

d_call: TRBD1
j_call: TRBJ1-1
v_call: TRBV4-1
clone_size: .
cdr3_aa: CASSQEDRLKAFF
cdr3_nt: TGCGCCAGCAGCCAAGAGGACAGGCTTAAAGCTTTCTTT

d_call: .
j_call: TRBJ1-5
v_call: TRBV15
clone_size: .
cdr3_aa: CATQDTFRQPQHF
cdr3_nt: TGTGCCACCCAAGACACTTTTCGTCAGCCCCAGCATTTT

d_call: .
j_call: TRBJ2-1
v_call: TRBV24-1
clone_size: many
cdr3_aa: CATSTGTNSREQFF
cdr3_nt: TGTGCCACCAGTACCGGGACCAACTCGCGGGAGCAGTTCTTC

d_call: TRBD2
j_call: TRBJ2-5
v_call: TRBV7-2
clone_size: .
cdr3_aa: CASSLLGGGTQETQYF
cdr3_nt: TGTGCCAGCAGCTTATTGGGCGGGGGGACTCAAGAGACCCAGTACTTC

d_call: .
j_call: TRBJ1-5
v_call: TRBV18
clone_size: few
cdr3_aa: CASSPSRNHPQPQHF
cdr3_nt: TGTGCCAGCTCACCATCCCGGAACCACCCCCAGCCCCAGCATTTT

d_call: .
j_call: TRBJ1-1
v_call: TRBV11-2
clone_size: .
cdr3_aa: CASSPRGRGGTEAFF
cdr3_nt: TGTGCCAGCAGCCCTCGGGGCAGGGGTGGCACTGAAGCTTTCTTT

d_call: .
j_call: TRBJ2-5
v_call: TRBV4-1
clone_size: few
cdr3_aa: CASSQVFTGTQETQYF
cdr3_nt: TGCGCCAGCAGCCAAGTATTTACAGGGACCCAAGAGACCCAGTACTTC

d_call: TRBD1
j_call: TRBJ1-1
v_call: TRBV12-3/TRBV12-4
clone_size: .
cdr3_aa: CASSIQGAGTEAFF
cdr3_nt: TGTGCCAGCAGTATACAGGGGGCTGGGACTGAAGCTTTCTTT

d_call: TRBD1
j_call: TRBJ2-1
v_call: TRBV5-6
clone_size: few
cdr3_aa: CASSFLQGGHNEQFF
cdr3_nt: TGTGCCAGCAGCTTTTTACAGGGGGGCCACAATGAGCAGTTCTTC

d_call: TRBD1
j_call: TRBJ1-1
v_call: TRBV10-3
clone_size: .
cdr3_aa: CATSTGKSEAFF
cdr3_nt: TGTGCCACGTCGACAGGGAAGAGTGAAGCTTTCTTT

d_call: .
j_call: TRBJ1-2
v_call: TRBV6-2/TRBV6-3
clone_size: .
cdr3_aa: CASSYWGRIYGYTF
cdr3_nt: TGTGCCAGCAGTTACTGGGGACGGATCTATGGCTACACCTTC

d_call: .
j_call: TRBJ2-3
v_call: TRBV9
clone_size: .
cdr3_aa: CASSVSGTSFRTDTQYF
cdr3_nt: TGTGCCAGCAGCGTGTCCGGGACTTCCTTCCGCACAGATACGCAGTATTTT

d_call: .
j_call: TRBJ2-1
v_call: TRBV11-2
clone_size: .
cdr3_aa: CASSLGAGLPREQFF
cdr3_nt: TGTGCCAGCAGCTTAGGGGCCGGGCTCCCTCGTGAGCAGTTCTTC

d_call: .
j_call: TRBJ2-7
v_call: TRBV7-9
clone_size: many
cdr3_aa: CASSTRGAAYEQYF
cdr3_nt: TGTGCCAGCAGCACTAGGGGGGCCGCCTACGAGCAGTACTTC